This T cell receptor (beta chain) comes out of a study of cytomegalovirus exposure and HLA in healthy donors. Whole-study results and caveats: Donor immune exposure was known only as CMV serostatus. Generally TCR sequences proved uncommon, though certain public TCRs appeared in numerous donors. In vitro confirmation showed a few CMV-associated chains to be CMV antigen specific.

The donors were healthy bone marrow donors. Comment on this clone: The antigen remains unidentified.

Trimming shortened V by 9 bases and J by 10 bases, and 19 bases separated the two germline ends. This CDR3 contains 12 residues. CDR1 is SGHNT and CDR2 is YYREEE in the germline V gene (reference sequence). The PCR was carried out with 60 Vbeta primers and 13 Jbeta primers. Sequencing was performed with immunoSEQ multiplex PCR; in TCRdb, only in-frame clones are kept and a portion is missing. The sample lists some 160,000 clones; less than 9.5% were seen once. V is TRBV5-4 and J is TRBJ1-1; maybe TRBD1 (6 bases). The sequenced material came from PBMCs. The source of this sequence is a male donor in good health and CMV-seronegative. The CDR3 region is CATLLDTGPAFF. The CDR3 DNA is TGTGCCACCCTTCTGGACACAGGGCCAGCTTTCTTT.